This passage covers 31 T cell receptor beta chains from one sample sequenced in a study of cytomegalovirus exposure and HLA in healthy donors. This PCR relied on a set of 60 Vbeta primers and 13 Jbeta primers. Using immunoSEQ multiplex PCR, the repertoire was profiled, and TCRdb retains in-frame clones only, with some absent. The profile shows about 78,000 clones, 65% to 85% of them singletons. Sequenced material: PBMCs. All receptors come from a woman between 50 and 59 years old in good health and CMV-seronegative.

This rearrangement joins TRBV27 to TRBJ1-1; 8 nucleotides line up with TRBD1. CDR1 MNHEY and CDR2 SMNVEV come from the germline V gene (reference sequence). This CDR3 spans 14 amino acids. Losses at the gene ends were 6 bases for V and 4 bases for J; bases not matched to a gene: 7. In DNA form, the CDR3 reads TGTGCCAGCAGGAACGAAGACAGGGGCACTGAAGCTTTCTTT. Translated, it gives CASRNEDRGTEAFF.

The V and J genes are TRBV27 and TRBJ1-5, with 9 nucleotides matching TRBD1. Germline V lookup: CDR1 MNHEY, CDR2 SMNVEV (reference sequence). The length of the CDR3 is 15 residues. Trimming cost V 5 bases and J 4 bases; bases outside gene matches: 6. The CDR3 here is CASSGGTGSNQPQHF. CDR3 DNA: TGTGCCAGCAGTGGAGGGACAGGGAGTAATCAGCCCCAGCATTTT.

The chain employs TRBV5-4 and TRBJ1-2, with TRBD1 matching 8 bases. This CDR3 region has 13 residues. Germline loops: CDR1 SGHNT, CDR2 YYREEE (reference sequence). J gave up 6 bases and V 0 bases, and 1 base lay outside the gene matches. The DNA of the CDR3 is TGTGCCAGCAGCTTGGCAGGGGGCAATGGCTACACCTTC. Protein sequence: CASSLAGGNGYTF.

The chain links TRBV9 to TRBJ1-2, with 7 bases aligning to TRBD1. The CDR3 sequence is 14 residues long. The V and J ends lost 0 bases and 5 bases, in that order; junction bases with no gene match: 4. The germline gives CDR1 SGDLS, CDR2 YYNGEE. In nucleotides, the CDR3 is TGTGCCAGCAGCGTAGGTCGGGACAGTTATGGCTACACCTTC. Translation gives CASSVGRDSYGYTF. The full variable domain, completed using reference TRBV9 and TRBJ1-2, is DSGVTQTPKHLITATGQRVTLRCSPRSGDLSVYWYQQSLDQGLQFLIQYYNGEERAKGNILERFSAQQFPDLHSELNLSSLELGDSALYFCASSVGRDSYGYTFGSGTRLTVV.

The sample holds one count of this clone. The J gene is TRBJ2-7, the V gene TRBV29-1; maybe TRBD1 (5 bases). The CDR3 consists of 14 residues. With 2 bases removed from V and 1 base from J, the gap between germline ends came to 12 bases. The germline gives CDR1 SQVTM, CDR2 ANQGSEA. CDR3 coding DNA: TGCAGCGTTGAAAGCCAGGGTAATTCCTACGAGCAGTACTTC. This encodes CSVESQGNSYEQYF.

The rearrangement links TRBV2 to TRBJ2-7, with 10 bases fitting TRBD2. Germline V gene sequence: CDR1 SNHLY, CDR2 FYNNEI. The CDR3 has 14 amino acids. Trimming removed 4 bases from V and 6 bases from J; junction bases left unmatched: 6. The chain's CDR3 is CASSALAGATEQYF. DNA of the CDR3: TGTGCCAGCAGTGCCCTAGCGGGAGCCACCGAGCAGTACTTC.

CDR3 in amino acids: CASSLDSLGGSYEQYV. CDR3 nucleotide sequence: TGTGCCAGCAGCTTAGATTCCTTGGGGGGGTCCTACGAGCAGTACGTC. This chain connects TRBV7-2 to TRBJ2-7, with 7 bases matching TRBD2. From germline, CDR1 is SGHTA and CDR2 FQGNSA. The CDR3 has 16 amino acids. Trimming removed 1 base from V and 1 base from J; junction bases left unmatched: 7.

The rearrangement links TRBV5-1 to TRBJ1-1; 7 bases match TRBD1. The CDR3 runs to 13 residues. V lost 7 bases to trimming and J lost 1 base; unmatched junction nucleotides: 4. Germline CDR1 reads SGHRS; CDR2 reads YFSETQ. The DNA of the CDR3 is TGCGCCAGCGGAGACAGGGCGAACACTGAAGCTTTCTTT. It codes for CASGDRANTEAFF.

The rearrangement links TRBV7-2 to TRBJ2-7; D unclear. CDR3 length: 15 amino acids. Trimming cost V 6 bases and J 6 bases, with 21 bases left between them. Germline CDR1 is SGHTA and CDR2 is FQGNSA. The CDR3 loop reads CASSSASGSPLEQYF. The CDR3 coding sequence is TGTGCCAGCAGTTCGGCGTCCGGGTCACCACTCGAGCAGTACTTC. Drawing the rest from reference TRBV7-2 and TRBJ2-7, the complete variable domain is GAGVSQSPSNKVTEKGKDVELRCDPISGHTALYWYRQSLGQGLEFLIYFQGNSAPDKSGLPSDRFSAERTGGSVSTLTIQRTQQEDSAVYLCASSSASGSPLEQYFGPGTRLTVT.

The genes are TRBV5-1 and TRBJ1-2, with 9 positions matching TRBD1. The CDR3 covers 15 residues. Germline V gives CDR1 SGHRS, CDR2 YFSETQ. V lost 4 bases and J lost 7; bases outside the gene matches: 11. The DNA of the CDR3 is TGCGCCAGCAGCGCCCGGACAGGGGAGCCCACTGGCTACACCTTC. As protein: CASSARTGEPTGYTF. The variable domain in full, with the rest retrieved from reference TRBV5-1 and TRBJ1-2, is KAGVTQTPRYLIKTRGQQVTLSCSPISGHRSVSWYQQTPGQGLQFLFEYFSETQRNKGNFPGRFSGRQFSNSRSEMNVSTLELGDSALYLCASSARTGEPTGYTFGSGTRLTVV.

V usage is TRBV7-9 and J usage is TRBJ1-2, with 9 bases fitting TRBD1. Germline V gene sequence: CDR1 SEHNR, CDR2 FQNEAQ (reference sequence). J gave up 4 bases and V 8 bases, and 17 bases lay outside the gene matches. The CDR3 covers 17 residues. CDR3 residues: CASGLIGQGPRSYGYTF. CDR3 nucleotide sequence: TGTGCCAGCGGGTTAATCGGACAGGGGCCTAGATCCTATGGCTACACCTTC.

Turning to this clone: At one boundary the junction diverges from the germline segment, which might be a read error. Other DNA sequences of this sample code for an identical CDR3. The chain has TRBV4-2 and TRBJ1-6; D not resolved. CDR1 is LGHNA, CDR2 YNFKEQ, per germline. This CDR3 is 13 amino acids long. This CDR3 is CASRQTLNSPLHF. The CDR3, as DNA: TGTGCCAGCAGACAGACACTTAATTCCCCCCTCCACTTT.

The CDR3 DNA reads TGTGCCAGCAGCCCCTCGGGGTTCGGGAACACTGAAGCTTTCTTT. Its protein is CASSPSGFGNTEAFF. The gene calls are TRBV7-9 and TRBJ1-1; D gene unclear. The CDR3 length is 15 residues. Between the trimmed V and J ends, which lost 5 bases and 1 base, there was a span of 14 bases. Per germline, CDR1 SEHNR and CDR2 FQNEAQ (reference sequence).

The J gene is TRBJ1-2, the V gene TRBV7-9; TRBD1 is a possible D gene (5 bases). Per the germline V gene, CDR1 is SEHNR and CDR2 is FQNEAQ (reference sequence). Trimming took off 1 base at V and 0 bases at J, with 9 bases between the two ends. This CDR3 has 15 amino acids. As DNA, the CDR3 is TGTGCCAGCAGCTTAGGGCAGGGAACTAACTATGGCTACACCTTC. It yields the protein CASSLGQGTNYGYTF. Using reference TRBV7-9 and TRBJ1-2 for the parts outside the CDR3, the full variable domain is DTGVSQNPRHKITKRGQNVTFRCDPISEHNRLYWYRQTLGQGPEFLTYFQNEAQLEKSRLLSDRFSAERPKGSFSTLEIQRTEQGDSAMYLCASSLGQGTNYGYTFGSGTRLTVV.

This clone has only a few counts. Other DNA sequences of this sample code for an identical CDR3. This chain joins TRBV6-5 and TRBJ1-1, with D hard to call. Germline assignment: CDR1 MNHEY and CDR2 SVGAGI. Trimming removed 0 bases from V and 1 base from J, with 3 bases in between. The CDR3 spans 13 residues. CDR3 bases: TGTGCCAGCAGTTACTCGCGGAACACTGAAGCTTTCTTT. This translates into CASSYSRNTEAFF.

The chain has TRBV5-4 and TRBJ2-5; 8 positions agree with TRBD1. The CDR3 totals 14 residues. CDR1 is SGHNT and CDR2 is YYREEE in the germline V gene (reference sequence). Unmatched junction bases numbered 7, after V lost 4 bases and J lost 5 bases. As DNA, the CDR3 is TGTGCCAGCAGCCGCGGACAGGGCGGTGAGACCCAGTACTTC. Protein: CASSRGQGGETQYF.

This chain connects TRBV15 to TRBJ2-3; the match to TRBD2 covers 16 bases. J lost 1 base, V lost 1 base, and 2 bases had no gene match. Germline-derived CDR1 and CDR2 are LNHNV and YYDKDF (reference sequence). The CDR3 is 18 residues long. The CDR3 loop reads CATSRGGTSGGGTDTQYF. The CDR3 nucleotides read TGTGCCACCAGCAGAGGGGGGACTAGCGGGGGGGGCACAGATACGCAGTATTTT.

This chain links TRBV2 with TRBJ1-4, with 9 bases matching TRBD1. V lost 1 base to trimming and J lost 13 bases; unmatched junction nucleotides: 7. There are 14 residues in the CDR3. Germline lookup yields CDR1 SNHLY and CDR2 FYNNEI. CDR3 bases: TGTGCCAGCAGTGAAGGGACAGGGGCATTCGGACTGTTTTTT. It specifies CASSEGTGAFGLFF. The full variable domain, rest sourced from reference TRBV2 and TRBJ1-4, is EPEVTQTPSHQVTQMGQEVILRCVPISNHLYFYWYRQILGQKVEFLVSFYNNEISEKSEIFDDQFSVERPDGSNFTLKIRSTKLEDSAMYFCASSEGTGAFGLFFGSGTQLSVL.

The V and J genes are TRBV29-1 and TRBJ2-3; a possible D gene is TRBD2 (6 bases). The length of the CDR3 is 16 residues. Trimming cost V 1 base and J 2 bases, with 16 bases left between them. Germline CDR1 SQVTM, CDR2 ANQGSEA. CDR3 nucleotide sequence: TGCAGCGTTGAAGGAGTGGAGGGAATGACCACAGATACGCAGTATTTT. Translation gives CSVEGVEGMTTDTQYF.

This clone is a singleton in its sample. This sequence joins TRBV15 and TRBJ2-2, with TRBD1 as a possible D gene (5 bases). V was shortened by 2 bases and J by 6 bases, with 7 bases between the two germline ends. This CDR3 is 13 amino acids long. The germline V gene has CDR1 LNHNV and CDR2 YYDKDF (reference sequence). Here the CDR3 DNA reads TGTGCCACCAGCAGACAGGGCGCCGGGGAGCTGTTTTTT. It codes for CATSRQGAGELFF.

The V and J genes are TRBV6-1 and TRBJ1-2, with 10 bases lining up with TRBD1. The germline V gene encodes CDR1 MNHNS and CDR2 SASEGT. V shed 3 bases, J shed 2 bases, and the junction held 3 bases outside the gene matches. The CDR3 is 15 amino acids. The CDR3 sequence is CASSEGTGVNYGYTF. Written as DNA, the CDR3 is TGTGCCAGCAGTGAGGGGACAGGGGTAAACTATGGCTACACCTTC.

CDR3 in amino acids: CASSSDGSGANVLTF. The CDR3, as DNA: TGTGCCAGCAGTTCCGACGGGTCTGGGGCCAACGTCCTGACTTTC. V gene TRBV28 combines with J gene TRBJ2-6; D gene ambiguous. The CDR3 covers 15 residues. Per germline, CDR1 MDHEN and CDR2 SYDVKM. The ends were cut back, 4 bases at V and 1 base at J, with 8 bases in the middle. The full variable domain, completed using reference TRBV28 and TRBJ2-6, is DVKVTQSSRYLVKRTGEKVFLECVQDMDHENMFWYRQDPGLGLRLIYFSYDVKMKEKGDIPEGYSVSREKKERFSLILESASTNQTSMYLCASSSDGSGANVLTFGAGSRLTVL.

V is TRBV2 and J is TRBJ1-4; 7 bases fit TRBD1. Germline trimming cut 6 bases from V and 0 bases from J; bases unmatched to any gene: 7. Germline V gene sequence: CDR1 SNHLY, CDR2 FYNNEI. This CDR3 is 16 amino acids long. This CDR3 is CASSDSGTATNEKLFF. In DNA, the CDR3 is TGTGCCAGCAGCGATTCGGGGACAGCAACTAATGAAAAACTGTTTTTT.

The chain has TRBV27 and TRBJ1-3; 12 bases align to TRBD1. CDR1 and CDR2 from the germline V gene are MNHEY and SMNVEV (reference sequence). Trimming at V came to 4 bases and at J to 4 bases, leaving 2 bases not matched to a gene. The CDR3 has 15 amino acids. CDR3 nucleotide sequence: TGTGCCAGCAGTTCGGGACAGGGGGCCGGAAACACCATATATTTT. It yields the protein CASSSGQGAGNTIYF.

The rearrangement links TRBV7-3 to TRBJ1-5; 9 nucleotides line up with TRBD1. Per the germline V gene, CDR1 is SGHTA and CDR2 is FQGTGA. This CDR3 is built from 15 residues. Losses at the gene ends were 2 bases for V and 6 bases for J; bases not matched to a gene: 5. In DNA, the CDR3 is TGTGCCAGCAGCTTAGGGACAGGGTATCGTCAGCCCCAGCATTTT. Translation gives CASSLGTGYRQPQHF.

This sequence joins TRBV6-1 and TRBJ1-5; D is possibly TRBD1 (5 bases). The V end was cut by 2 bases, the J end by 6 bases, with 17 bases between. In germline, CDR1 is MNHNS, CDR2 SASEGT. The CDR3 consists of 16 residues. CDR3 sequence reads: CASSERNSGFLQPQHF. The CDR3 nucleotides are TGTGCCAGCAGTGAAAGGAATTCAGGGTTTCTTCAGCCCCAGCATTTT.

The chain joins TRBV10-3 to TRBJ2-1; TRBD1 is a possible D gene (6 bases). Germline V CDR1 and CDR2: ENHRY, SYGVKD. Trimming took 4 bases from V and 9 from J, leaving 13 bases between them. This CDR3 is 13 amino acids long. The CDR3 DNA is TGTGCCATCAGTGGGTTACAGGGAACTGAGCAGTTCTTC. Translating it yields CAISGLQGTEQFF.

DNA of the CDR3: TGTGCCAGCAGTTCCACCCGCCCAGCGGGAGGGCCGGAGGAGCAGTACTTC. Translated: CASSSTRPAGGPEEQYF. The V gene is TRBV27, the J gene TRBJ2-7, with TRBD2 identical over 10 bases. Germline CDR1 and CDR2: MNHEY and SMNVEV (reference sequence). The junction had 16 bases not matched to a gene; V was cut back by 4 bases and J by 7 bases. The CDR3 covers 17 residues.

V gene TRBV6-6 combines with J gene TRBJ2-3; 8 bases align to TRBD2. The V gene's germline CDR1 is MNHNY and CDR2 SVGAGI (reference sequence). J was trimmed by 2 bases and V by 2 bases; bases with no gene match: 3. This CDR3 is built from 15 residues. CDR3 nucleotides: TGTGCCAGCAGTTACGGCGGGGGGACCACAGATACGCAGTATTTT. It translates to CASSYGGGTTDTQYF.

The rearrangement uses TRBV5-1 and TRBJ2-1; 8 nucleotides line up with TRBD1. CDR1 is SGHRS and CDR2 is YFSETQ in the germline V gene. The CDR3 consists of 15 residues. Unmatched junction bases numbered 15, after V lost 3 bases and J lost 13 bases. The CDR3, as DNA: TGCGCCAGCAGCTGGGGACAGGTAAAGGGCCTGAGCCAGTTCTTC. It translates to CASSWGQVKGLSQFF. The full variable domain, rest sourced from reference TRBV5-1 and TRBJ2-1, is KAGVTQTPRYLIKTRGQQVTLSCSPISGHRSVSWYQQTPGQGLQFLFEYFSETQRNKGNFPGRFSGRQFSNSRSEMNVSTLELGDSALYLCASSWGQVKGLSQFFGPGTRLTVL.

This chain joins TRBV5-1 and TRBJ2-1; TRBD2 aligns across 11 bases. This CDR3 region has 17 residues. Germline V gives CDR1 SGHRS, CDR2 YFSETQ. With 0 bases clipped from V and 9 bases from J, the junction kept 11 bases outside the gene matches. CDR3 nucleotide sequence: TGCGCCAGCAGCTTGGAAGGTACTAGCGGGAGAGGGGGTGAGCAGTTCTTC. Protein sequence: CASSLEGTSGRGGEQFF. Filled out from reference TRBV5-1 and TRBJ2-1, the complete variable domain reads KAGVTQTPRYLIKTRGQQVTLSCSPISGHRSVSWYQQTPGQGLQFLFEYFSETQRNKGNFPGRFSGRQFSNSRSEMNVSTLELGDSALYLCASSLEGTSGRGGEQFFGPGTRLTVL.